The 4 T cell receptor beta chains listed next were all sequenced from one sample in a study of T-cell reconstitution after alpha-beta-depleted transplantation in children. Unique molecular identifiers were used to barcode this TCRbeta library. TCRdb passed the PCR reads through MiXCR, listing each CDR3 protein once. The sample consists of some 400,000 distinct CDR3 sequences, approximately 20% of them appearing once. The specimen was PBMCs from the stem cell graft donor, collected from the stem cell graft. The source is a human donor who donated a stem cell graft to a child with acute myeloid leukemia.

This chain links TRBV4-3 with TRBJ2-3; 10 positions match TRBD2. The CDR3 runs 16 residues. J was trimmed by 1 base and V by 8 bases; bases with no gene match: 9. Germline CDR1 is LGHNA and CDR2 is YSLEER. The CDR3 protein is CASCSRGTSGTDTQYF. The CDR3, as DNA: TGCGCCAGCTGCTCACGCGGGACTAGCGGCACAGATACGCAGTATTTT.

This clonotype occurred many times. This chain joins TRBV20-1 and TRBJ2-7; tentative D call: TRBD1 (5 bases). Deletions cut 6 bases from V and 3 bases from J, with 24 bases between. The CDR3 sequence is 16 residues long. Germline CDR1 DFQATT, CDR2 SNEGSKA (reference sequence). CDR3 loop: CSARPPPAEGVYEQYF. The CDR3 DNA reads as TGCAGTGCGCGTCCACCCCCGGCAGAAGGGGTCTACGAGCAGTACTTC.

Ten or more counts support this clonotype. The chain carries TRBV6-1 and TRBJ2-3; D remains unclear. The CDR3 length is 13 residues. Trimming stripped 6 bases from V and 0 bases from J, with 7 bases between. Germline loops: CDR1 MNHNS, CDR2 SASEGT. Here the CDR3 DNA reads TGTGCCAGCAGCCAAGACAGCACAGATACGCAGTATTTT. As protein: CASSQDSTDTQYF.

This clonotype was seen ten or more times. The chain links TRBV6-6 to TRBJ2-1, with D maybe TRBD1 (5 bases). The V end lost 4 bases, the J end lost 7 bases, and 17 bases lay between the germline ends. The CDR3 spans 15 residues. Germline V CDR1 and CDR2: MNHNY, SVGAGI (reference sequence). For the CDR3, the DNA is TGTGCCAGCAGTTTTCCAAAAAAGGGGAAAAATGAGCAGTTCTTC. Translation: CASSFPKKGKNEQFF.